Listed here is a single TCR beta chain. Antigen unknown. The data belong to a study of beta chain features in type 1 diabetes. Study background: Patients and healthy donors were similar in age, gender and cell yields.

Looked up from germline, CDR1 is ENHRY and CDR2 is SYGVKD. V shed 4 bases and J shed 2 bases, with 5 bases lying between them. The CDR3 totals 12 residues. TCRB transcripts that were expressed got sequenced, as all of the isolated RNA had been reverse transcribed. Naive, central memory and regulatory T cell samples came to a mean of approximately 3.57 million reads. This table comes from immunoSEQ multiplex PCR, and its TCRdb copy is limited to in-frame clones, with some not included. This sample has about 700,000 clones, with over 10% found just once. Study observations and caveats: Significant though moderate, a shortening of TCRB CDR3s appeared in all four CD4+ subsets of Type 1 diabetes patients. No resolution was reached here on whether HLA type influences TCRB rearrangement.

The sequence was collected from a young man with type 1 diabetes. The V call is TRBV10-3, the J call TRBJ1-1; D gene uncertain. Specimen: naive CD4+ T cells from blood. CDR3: CAISASNTEAFF. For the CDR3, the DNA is TGTGCCATCAGTGCATCTAACACTGAAGCTTTCTTT.